What follows are 22 T cell receptor beta chains derived from one specimen sequenced in a study of CD8 T cells in Susac syndrome. Random hexamers were used to reverse transcribe an amount of roughly 0.45 to 1 ug RNA. Each CDR3 protein is one row after TCRdb ran MiXCR on the immunoSEQ multiplex PCR reads. The data hold some 200,000 distinct CDR3 sequences, with around 95% observed a single time. The material sequenced was CD4+ T cells from PBMCs. The source of these receptors is a human donor with multiple sclerosis.

The rearrangement uses TRBV28 and TRBJ2-1; the match to TRBD2 covers 8 bases. This CDR3 has 14 amino acids. Germline CDR1 reads MDHEN; CDR2 reads SYDVKM. V gave up 1 base and J gave up 6 bases; unmatched junction bases: 2. The CDR3 bases are TGTGCCAGCAGTTTATTTACTAGCGGCAATGAGCAGTTCTTC. Encoded protein: CASSLFTSGNEQFF.

The chain has TRBV29-1 and TRBJ1-2; TRBD1 is a possible D gene (5 bases). This CDR3 is 14 amino acids long. Germline lookup yields CDR1 SQVTM and CDR2 ANQGSEA. The V end lost 3 bases, the J end lost 7 bases, and 18 bases lay between the germline ends. CDR3 protein: CSVEVSRGLGGYTF. The CDR3 DNA follows: TGCAGCGTTGAGGTTTCGAGGGGATTGGGTGGCTACACCTTC. Supplemented by reference TRBV29-1 and TRBJ1-2, the full variable domain reads SAVISQKPSRDICQRGTSLTIQCQVDSQVTMMFWYRQQPGQSLTLIATANQGSEATYESGFVIDKFPISRPNLTFSTLTVSNMSPEDSSIYLCSVEVSRGLGGYTFGSGTRLTVV.

J is TRBJ1-1 and V is TRBV7-9; a weak D match, TRBD1 (5 bases). Germline CDR1 and CDR2: SEHNR and FQNEAQ (reference sequence). The CDR3 sequence is 13 residues long. Trimming stripped 5 bases from V and 11 bases from J, with 18 bases between. CDR3 region: CASSHSLGRAAFF. The CDR3 region has the DNA TGTGCCAGCAGCCACTCCCTGGGCAGGGCGGCTTTCTTT.

The V call is TRBV3-1, the J call TRBJ1-2, with D tentatively TRBD1 (5 bases). This CDR3 has 15 residues. Between the trimmed V and J ends, which lost 4 bases and 4 bases, there was a span of 16 bases. Germline CDR1 LGHDT, CDR2 YNNKEL (reference sequence). CDR3 loop: CASSRKRVGGYGYTF. The DNA for the CDR3 is TGTGCCAGCAGCCGAAAGAGAGTCGGGGGCTATGGCTACACCTTC.

The chain joins TRBV2 to TRBJ2-3; 9 bases map to TRBD2. The CDR3 contains 15 residues. Germline loops: CDR1 SNHLY, CDR2 FYNNEI. The junction had 2 bases not matched to a gene; V was cut back by 1 base and J by 3 bases. CDR3 protein: CASSEGSGRTDTQYF. The CDR3 coding sequence is TGTGCCAGCAGTGAAGGTAGCGGGAGAACAGATACGCAGTATTTT.

This clonotype was found once. V and J are TRBV9 and TRBJ2-7; D may correspond to TRBD1 or TRBD2 (5 bases each). Germline values: CDR1 SGDLS, CDR2 YYNGEE. Trimming took off 7 bases at V and 0 bases at J, with 11 bases between the two ends. The CDR3 spans 13 residues. For the CDR3, the DNA is TGTGCCAGCGCCGGGACGGGCTCCTACGAGCAGTACTTC. Its translation: CASAGTGSYEQYF.

The chain has TRBV3-1 and TRBJ2-1; 8 nucleotides line up with TRBD1. The CDR3 is 17 amino acids. J gave up 9 bases and V 6 bases, and 19 bases lay outside the gene matches. CDR1 LGHDT and CDR2 YNNKEL come from the germline V gene (reference sequence). The CDR3 is CASRQSPTRQGMAEQFF. The CDR3 nucleotides read TGTGCCAGCAGACAGAGCCCCACCAGACAGGGGATGGCTGAGCAGTTCTTC.

The chain has TRBV2 and TRBJ2-7, with 7 bases identical to TRBD2. With V trimmed by 6 bases and J by 5 bases, 4 bases remained unmatched. The CDR3 length is 12 residues. From germline, CDR1 is SNHLY and CDR2 FYNNEI. CDR3 in amino acids: CASRRERNEQYF. The CDR3 DNA follows: TGTGCCAGCAGGCGGGAGCGTAACGAGCAGTACTTC.

The rearrangement uses TRBV29-1 and TRBJ2-1; D is unclear. Trimming took 5 bases from V and 4 from J, leaving 9 bases between them. Germline CDR1 SQVTM, CDR2 ANQGSEA. This CDR3 is 12 amino acids long. The CDR3 DNA sequence: TGCAGCGTTTCTAAACGTTACAATGAGCAGTTCTTC. It yields the protein CSVSKRYNEQFF.

This chain connects TRBV20-1 to TRBJ2-1, with D possibly being TRBD1 (6 bases). The CDR3 runs to 14 residues. CDR1 DFQATT and CDR2 SNEGSKA come from the germline V gene (reference sequence). Trimming shortened V by 3 bases and J by 7 bases, and 16 bases separated the two germline ends. The CDR3 coding sequence is TGCAGTGCTAGGAGACAGGTCCTATCGAATGAGCAGTTCTTC. It specifies CSARRQVLSNEQFF.

The DNA of the CDR3 is TGCAGCGTATCACGGGGGGAGAGGGAGCTGTTTTTT. It encodes CSVSRGERELFF. The chain links TRBV29-1 to TRBJ2-2; 7 nucleotides match TRBD2. The trim removed 6 bases at V and 9 bases at J, leaving 7 bases unmatched. CDR1 is SQVTM, CDR2 ANQGSEA, per germline. The CDR3 has 12 amino acids.

CDR3 region: CASSLVLGNQPQHF. The CDR3 DNA follows: TGTGCCAGCAGTTTAGTGCTAGGCAATCAGCCCCAGCATTTT. V and J are TRBV28 and TRBJ1-5; unclear D gene. In germline, CDR1 is MDHEN, CDR2 SYDVKM. V was shortened by 2 bases and J by 2 bases, with 7 bases between the two germline ends. The length of the CDR3 is 14 residues. The complete variable domain, with remaining parts taken from reference TRBV28 and TRBJ1-5, reads DVKVTQSSRYLVKRTGEKVFLECVQDMDHENMFWYRQDPGLGLRLIYFSYDVKMKEKGDIPEGYSVSREKKERFSLILESASTNQTSMYLCASSLVLGNQPQHFGDGTRLSIL.

The gene calls are TRBV2 and TRBJ1-2; TRBD1 aligns across 7 bases. The CDR3 is 14 residues long. Germline V lookup: CDR1 SNHLY, CDR2 FYNNEI. The J segment lost 3 bases and the V segment lost 6 bases, leaving 7 bases of the junction unmatched. For the CDR3, the DNA is TGTGCCAGCAGGCCTACGCAGGGGGACTATGGCTACACCTTC. This sequence encodes CASRPTQGDYGYTF.

The chain combines TRBV5-6 with TRBJ2-1; 10 bases line up with TRBD1. From germline, CDR1 is SGHDT and CDR2 YYEEEE. The CDR3 contains 15 residues. J lost 7 bases, V lost 4 bases, and 8 bases had no gene match. In nucleotides, the CDR3 is TGTGCCAGCAGCCGCGACAGGGGGCGTATAAATGAGCAGTTCTTC. Its protein product is CASSRDRGRINEQFF.

This chain uses TRBV2 with TRBJ2-3; no reliable D call. The length of the CDR3 is 14 residues. Germline CDR1 and CDR2: SNHLY and FYNNEI. Trimming left V 4 bases short and J 1 base short, with 9 bases between. CDR3 nucleotides: TGTGCCAGCAGTGGGTTGTATGGCACAGATACGCAGTATTTT. Its protein product is CASSGLYGTDTQYF.

This chain links TRBV29-1 with TRBJ2-7, with D tentatively TRBD1 (6 bases). CDR1 SQVTM and CDR2 ANQGSEA come from the germline V gene. CDR3 length equals 15 residues. The V and J ends lost 2 bases and 6 bases respectively, with 20 bases between them. CDR3: CSVEIGTRRAAEQYF. CDR3 DNA sequence: TGCAGCGTTGAAATTGGGACAAGGAGAGCGGCCGAGCAGTACTTC.

The chain joins TRBV3-1 to TRBJ1-2; TRBD1 might be the D (5 bases). The CDR3 runs 13 residues. With 2 bases removed from V and 8 bases from J, the gap between germline ends came to 12 bases. Germline CDR1 reads LGHDT; CDR2 reads YNNKEL (reference sequence). The DNA of the CDR3 is TGTGCCAGCAGCCAAAATCCAGGGTCCGGCTACACCTTC. Protein sequence: CASSQNPGSGYTF. The whole variable domain, remainder taken from reference TRBV3-1 and TRBJ1-2, is DTAVSQTPKYLVTQMGNDKSIKCEQNLGHDTMYWYKQDSKKFLKIMFSYNNKELIINETVPNRFSPKSPDKAHLNLHINSLELGDSAVYFCASSQNPGSGYTFGSGTRLTVV.

This clonotype has a single count. The rearrangement uses TRBV25-1 and TRBJ2-3, with 7 nucleotides matching TRBD1. CDR3 length equals 14 residues. The ends lost 6 bases at V and 2 bases at J; junction bases unmatched: 5. Germline V CDR1 and CDR2: MGHDK, SYGVNS. CDR3 DNA: TGTGCCAGCAGAGACAGGGCTTACACAGATACGCAGTATTTT. It yields the protein CASRDRAYTDTQYF.

V and J are TRBV2 and TRBJ2-3; D possibly corresponds to TRBD1 (6 bases). The V end lost 7 bases, the J end lost 0 bases, and 11 bases lay between the germline ends. CDR3 length equals 14 residues. The germline gives CDR1 SNHLY, CDR2 FYNNEI. This CDR3 is CASTGTTSTDTQYF. CDR3 in DNA: TGTGCCAGCACAGGGACAACCAGCACAGATACGCAGTATTTT.

The chain couples TRBV13 to TRBJ2-2; 12 nucleotides align to TRBD2. V trimming: 5 bases; J trimming: 1 base; junction bases outside the gene matches: 2. The CDR3 is made up of 16 amino acids. CDR1 and CDR2 (germline): PRHDT, FYEKMQ (reference sequence). CDR3 nucleotides: TGTGCCAGCAGCCCGGGACTAGCGGGGAACACCGGGGAGCTGTTTTTT. It codes for CASSPGLAGNTGELFF.

The rearrangement uses TRBV20-1 and TRBJ2-1; D unclear. CDR3 size: 15 residues. The V end lost 2 bases, the J end lost 0 bases, and 11 bases lay between the germline ends. Germline V CDR1 and CDR2: DFQATT, SNEGSKA (reference sequence). CDR3 residues: CSARRFLISYNEQFF. CDR3 DNA sequence: TGCAGTGCTAGACGATTCCTGATCTCCTACAATGAGCAGTTCTTC.

This clonotype was detected only once. This chain joins TRBV28 and TRBJ2-5; the match to TRBD2 covers 9 bases. CDR3 length equals 16 residues. The V gene end was trimmed by 5 bases and the J gene end by 1 base; junction bases not matched to a gene: 8. Germline V gives CDR1 MDHEN, CDR2 SYDVKM. Here the CDR3 reads CASSPLAGRAQETQYF. CDR3 coding DNA: TGTGCCAGCAGTCCCCTAGCGGGAAGAGCCCAAGAGACCCAGTACTTC.